This TCR beta chain stems from a study of regulatory T cells in long-lasting Graves disease. Across the study: It was over 5 years of antithyroid drugs, with positive TSH receptor antibodies, that meant persistent Graves' disease.

About this clonotype itself: The antigen is not known.

Described time point: persistent/refractory GD, antithyroid drugs over 5 years with positive TRAb. Extracted RNA from PBMCs served as the source of the TCR library. Study-wide results and caveats: The TCR repertoire of persistent Graves' patients was less diverse than that of newly diagnosed ones. New patients shared more than 750 public clonotypes, fewer than the approximately 2,500 shared by persistent patients. Persistent disease exhibited a predilection for TRBV28, TRBJ1-2 and TRBJ2-5.

Germline V CDR1 and CDR2: LNHDA, SQIVND (reference sequence). The CDR3 extends over 17 amino acids. V was cut by 3 bases and J by 4 bases, with 16 bases left in between. iRepertoire HTBI primers and Arm-PCR of CDR3 regions built TCR beta libraries. TCRdb reprocessed the multiplex PCR reads via MiXCR and lists one record per CDR3 protein. The data contain a few hundred thousand distinct CDR3 sequences, 23% of them singletons. The J gene is TRBJ2-6, the V gene TRBV19, with D perhaps matching TRBD1 (6 bases). The sequencing here drew on peripheral blood mononuclear cells (PBMCs), taken when the disease was refractory, from a patient treated with antithyroid drugs. The origin of this receptor is a woman between 40 and 55 years old with Graves disease. The CDR3 DNA reads TGTGCCAGTAGTATGGACAGCAAGACCCGGGGGGCCAACGTCCTGACTTTC. It codes for CASSMDSKTRGANVLTF.